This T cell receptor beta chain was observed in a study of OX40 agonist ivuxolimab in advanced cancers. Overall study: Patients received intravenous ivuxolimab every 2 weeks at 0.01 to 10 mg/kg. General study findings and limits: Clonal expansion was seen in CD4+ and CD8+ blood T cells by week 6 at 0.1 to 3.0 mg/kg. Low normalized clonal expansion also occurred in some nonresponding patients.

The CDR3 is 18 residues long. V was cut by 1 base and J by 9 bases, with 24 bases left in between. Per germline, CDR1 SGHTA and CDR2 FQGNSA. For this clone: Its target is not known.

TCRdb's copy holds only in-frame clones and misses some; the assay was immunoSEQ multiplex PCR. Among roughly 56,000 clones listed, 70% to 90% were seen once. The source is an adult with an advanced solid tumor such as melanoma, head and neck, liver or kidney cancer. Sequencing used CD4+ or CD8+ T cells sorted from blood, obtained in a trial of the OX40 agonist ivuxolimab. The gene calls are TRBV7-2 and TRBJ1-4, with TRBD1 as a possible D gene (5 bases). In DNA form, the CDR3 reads TGTGCCAGCAGCTTAGGACACGGGGGGGGAGGAGTACGACAAAAACTGTTTTTT. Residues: CASSLGHGGGGVRQKLFF.